The 10 T cell receptor beta chains below come from one sample, sequenced in a study of T cell clonotyping in hematopoietic cell transplantation. Sequenced by immunoSEQ multiplex PCR; TCRdb stores in-frame clones only, minus some. The repertoire holds about 5,100 clones, with 72% as singletons. Sequencing was performed on PBMCs, taken 100 days after allogeneic stem cell transplant. These receptors were obtained from a female patient aged 45 to 65 who had an allogeneic stem cell transplant, so the T cells may come from the graft donor. Some clones in this sample may be carry-over from other donors' samples.

This clone was recorded once. The rearrangement joins TRBV11-2 to TRBJ1-1, with unresolved D. V dropped 5 bases and J dropped 2 bases, with 15 bases sitting between them. The CDR3 is 15 residues long. The V gene's germline CDR1 is SGHAT and CDR2 FQNNGV. CDR3 sequence reads: CASSMRGTTNTEAFF. CDR3 coding DNA: TGTGCCAGCAGCATGCGGGGAACTACTAACACTGAAGCTTTCTTT.

The V and J genes are TRBV7-9 and TRBJ2-7; D unclear. The CDR3 contains 12 residues. Per germline, CDR1 SEHNR and CDR2 FQNEAQ (reference sequence). Deletions cut 3 bases from V and 7 bases from J, with 10 bases between. Here the CDR3 DNA reads TGTGCCAGCAGCTTTAGTGCCGGAGAGCAGTACTTC. It translates to CASSFSAGEQYF. Complete variable domain (other parts from reference TRBV7-9 and TRBJ2-7): DTGVSQNPRHKITKRGQNVTFRCDPISEHNRLYWYRQTLGQGPEFLTYFQNEAQLEKSRLLSDRFSAERPKGSFSTLEIQRTEQGDSAMYLCASSFSAGEQYFGPGTRLTVT.

The chain joins TRBV5-6 to TRBJ2-5, with 7 bases lining up with TRBD1. The CDR3 spans 14 residues. The junction had 8 bases not matched to a gene; V was cut back by 4 bases and J by 5 bases. CDR1 SGHDT and CDR2 YYEEEE come from the germline V gene. CDR3 nucleotide sequence: TGTGCCAGCAGCAATGGCAGGGGGTACGAGACCCAGTACTTC. It codes for CASSNGRGYETQYF.

V usage is TRBV6-6 and J usage is TRBJ2-7; weak D call: TRBD1 (6 bases). The V gene's germline CDR1 is MNHNY and CDR2 SVGAGI (reference sequence). The V end lost 7 bases, the J end lost 0 bases, and 13 bases lay between the germline ends. CDR3 length equals 14 residues. CDR3 DNA: TGTGCCAGCAAGGGGGTACATTTCTCCTACGAGCAGTACTTC. Residues: CASKGVHFSYEQYF.

The CDR3 DNA reads TGTGCCAGCAGTTTCGAGGGGTACAATGAGCAGTTCTTC. As protein: CASSFEGYNEQFF. J is TRBJ2-1 and V is TRBV28; D is perhaps TRBD1 or TRBD2 (5 bases each). The germline V and J ends were trimmed by 3 bases and 4 bases, with 7 bases remaining between them. Germline lookup yields CDR1 MDHEN and CDR2 SYDVKM. The CDR3 covers 13 residues. The whole variable domain, remainder taken from reference TRBV28 and TRBJ2-1, is DVKVTQSSRYLVKRTGEKVFLECVQDMDHENMFWYRQDPGLGLRLIYFSYDVKMKEKGDIPEGYSVSREKKERFSLILESASTNQTSMYLCASSFEGYNEQFFGPGTRLTVL.

This clone has a single count. The gene calls are TRBV7-2 and TRBJ2-5, with D unresolved. The CDR3 contains 15 residues. Between the trimmed V and J ends, which lost 5 bases and 5 bases, there was a span of 18 bases. The germline CDR1 and CDR2 sequences are SGHTA and FQGNSA. The CDR3 DNA is TGTGCCAGCAGCGCGTACTTAAGTCTCTCGGAGACCCAGTACTTC. Encoded protein: CASSAYLSLSETQYF.

A remark on this clone: At one boundary the junction diverges from the germline segment, which might be a read error. The chain employs TRBV7-2 and TRBJ2-1; 9 bases agree with TRBD1. The CDR3 covers 16 residues. The V gene's germline CDR1 is SGHTA and CDR2 FQGNSA. This chain's CDR3 is CASSHVQGARNNEQFF. The CDR3 nucleotides are TGCGCCAGCAGCCATGTACAGGGGGCTCGGAACAATGAGCAGTTCTTC.

The chain carries TRBV2 and TRBJ1-1; maybe TRBD1 (5 bases). The germline gives CDR1 SNHLY, CDR2 FYNNEI. CDR3 length: 13 amino acids. The V gene lost 3 bases and the J gene lost 8 bases, with 13 bases spanning the gap. Here the CDR3 reads CASSDWDGPEAFF. The DNA for the CDR3 is TGTGCCAGCAGTGACTGGGACGGGCCAGAAGCTTTCTTT.

Note on this clone: The junction and the germline gene differ at one end; a read error may be behind it. The chain uses TRBV7-7 and TRBJ2-7, with D maybe TRBD2 (5 bases). The germline V gene encodes CDR1 SSHAT and CDR2 FNYEAQ (reference sequence). The CDR3 has 13 residues. The DNA for the CDR3 is TGTGCTAGCAGCTACCACGGGGCCTACGAGCAGTACTTC. Residues: CASSYHGAYEQYF.

The chain carries TRBV6-5 and TRBJ1-2; TRBD1 matches at 9 bases. There are 15 residues in the CDR3. Germline V gene lookup returns CDR1 MNHEY and CDR2 SVGAGI. With V trimmed by 8 bases and J by 7 bases, 14 bases remained unmatched. The CDR3 here is CASQTLTGGVSGYTF. The CDR3 DNA is TGTGCCAGCCAGACCCTGACAGGGGGGGTGAGTGGCTACACCTTC.